This entry lists 17 T cell receptor beta chains sequenced from one sample in a study of a mutant IDH1 vaccine in newly diagnosed glioma (dated by TCRdb to 2020 to 2023). Library preparation was by the immunoSEQ multiplex PCR assay. TCRdb mirrors the immuneACCESS table, restricted to in-frame sequences. Some clones are absent from its copies; in checked studies, under half trace to an unresolved V gene, and the reason for the others is unknown. The sample contains roughly 34,000 clones, roughly 50% of them found a single time. The ten largest clonotypes hold approximately 10% of the sample. These receptors are not linked to any known antigen. In light of the paper, this sample's time point label describes: week 5, during vaccination. Each vaccine dose, consisting of 300 ug of a 20-mer mutant IDH1 peptide in Montanide, was administered subcutaneously with topical imiquimod. The sequenced sample was PBMCs, obtained from a glioma patient whose treatment included an IDH1 peptide vaccine. These receptors all come from a woman under 30 with glioma.

This chain links TRBV6-1 with TRBJ1-1; no clear D gene. Trimming left V 1 base short and J 3 bases short, with 6 bases between. CDR3 length: 13 residues. Germline CDR1 reads MNHNS; CDR2 reads SASEGT. In DNA form, the CDR3 reads TGTGCCAGCAGTGAAGGGGTGTACACTGAAGCTTTCTTT. It is translated as CASSEGVYTEAFF.

The chain carries TRBV7-9 and TRBJ2-5, with a weak D call TRBD2 (5 bases). The CDR3 has 13 residues. Deletions cut 5 bases from V and 1 base from J, with 8 bases between. Germline V gene sequence: CDR1 SEHNR, CDR2 FQNEAQ (reference sequence). DNA for the CDR3: TGTGCCAGCAGCACGGGAATCCAAGAGACCCAGTACTTC. This gives the protein CASSTGIQETQYF.

This clone was recorded a few times. This chain joins TRBV19 and TRBJ1-1; D gene ambiguous. The CDR3 spans 13 residues. CDR1 and CDR2 (germline): LNHDA, SQIVND (reference sequence). Trimming left V 8 bases short and J 5 bases short, with 15 bases between. The CDR3 nucleotides read TGTGCCAGTGCCCGATTACTGGGAACTGAAGCTTTCTTT. Encoded protein: CASARLLGTEAFF.

This clone was detected only a few times. The gene calls are TRBV9 and TRBJ2-2; D gene ambiguous. V shed 0 bases and J shed 7 bases, with 7 bases lying between them. The CDR3 totals 13 residues. CDR1 and CDR2 from the germline V gene are SGDLS and YYNGEE. In DNA form, the CDR3 reads TGTGCCAGCAGCGTAGAAGGGATCGGGGAGCTGTTTTTT. Translated: CASSVEGIGELFF. The whole variable domain, remainder taken from reference TRBV9 and TRBJ2-2, is DSGVTQTPKHLITATGQRVTLRCSPRSGDLSVYWYQQSLDQGLQFLIQYYNGEERAKGNILERFSAQQFPDLHSELNLSSLELGDSALYFCASSVEGIGELFFGEGSRLTVL.

This clone was detected a few times. V usage is TRBV19 and J usage is TRBJ2-2; D is perhaps TRBD2 (7 bases). Per germline, CDR1 LNHDA and CDR2 SQIVND (reference sequence). Trimming took 2 bases from V and 0 from J, leaving 10 bases between them. This CDR3 region has 16 residues. The CDR3 nucleotides read TGTGCCAGTAGTATATGGGGGGGCGCGAACACCGGGGAGCTGTTTTTT. Its translation is CASSIWGGANTGELFF.

V usage is TRBV11-3 and J usage is TRBJ1-2; D gene uncertain. The germline V gene has CDR1 SGHNT and CDR2 YENEEA. The CDR3 loop spans 12 amino acids. Trimming took 4 bases from V and 2 from J, leaving 5 bases between them. The CDR3 coding sequence is TGTGCCAGCAGCTCTAACAACTATGGCTACACCTTC. Translation: CASSSNNYGYTF.

The chain couples TRBV7-9 to TRBJ2-3; D might be TRBD2 (5 bases). CDR3 length: 14 amino acids. The V gene's germline CDR1 is SEHNR and CDR2 FQNEAQ (reference sequence). V lost 5 bases to trimming and J lost 1 base, with 10 bases between them. The CDR3 protein is CASSQPGGTDTQYF. CDR3 sequence (DNA): TGTGCCAGCAGCCAGCCCGGGGGCACAGATACGCAGTATTTT.

This sequence joins TRBV7-9 and TRBJ1-1; D gene ambiguous. Trimming stripped 0 bases from V and 9 bases from J, with 11 bases between. The CDR3 covers 13 residues. Germline V gene sequence: CDR1 SEHNR, CDR2 FQNEAQ (reference sequence). Written as DNA, the CDR3 is TGTGCCAGCAGCTTAGCGCTTAAAGACAAAGCTTTCTTT. As protein: CASSLALKDKAFF.

This sequence joins TRBV20-1 and TRBJ1-2; D gene uncertain. Germline CDR1 is DFQATT and CDR2 is SNEGSKA (reference sequence). This CDR3 spans 10 amino acids. Trimming stripped 5 bases from V and 5 bases from J, with 6 bases between. Written as DNA, the CDR3 is TGCAGTGCTCCCGGGTATGGCTACACCTTC. It codes for CSAPGYGYTF.

The chain joins TRBV6-5 to TRBJ2-5; D is unresolved. Germline V gives CDR1 MNHEY, CDR2 SVGAGI. The CDR3 runs to 12 residues. The V end lost 5 bases, the J end lost 1 base, and 5 bases lay between the germline ends. The CDR3 region is CASSPGQETQYF. DNA for the CDR3: TGTGCCAGCAGTCCGGGCCAAGAGACCCAGTACTTC.

This CDR3 reads CASSPVPPLARVEGNTIYF. The CDR3 bases are TGTGCCAGCAGTCCGGTACCACCCCTGGCCAGGGTGGAGGGAAACACCATATATTTT. The chain employs TRBV27 and TRBJ1-3; TRBD1 is a possible D gene (5 bases). CDR1 is MNHEY, CDR2 SMNVEV, per germline (reference sequence). Trimming took off 5 bases at V and 4 bases at J, with 27 bases between the two ends. The CDR3 consists of 19 residues.

This sequence joins TRBV6-6 and TRBJ1-1; D is possibly TRBD1 (5 bases). Trimming pared 4 bases from V and 6 bases from J, leaving 15 bases between. The CDR3 extends over 14 amino acids. Germline CDR1 reads MNHNY; CDR2 reads SVGAGI (reference sequence). CDR3 bases: TGTGCCAGCAGTTCGGGACTAGGTAGGTCTGAAGCTTTCTTT. Protein sequence: CASSSGLGRSEAFF.

About this clone: A read error may produce the germline difference seen at one junction end. The rearrangement joins TRBV7-7 to TRBJ2-5, with D possibly TRBD2 on 6 matching bases. The germline CDR1 and CDR2 sequences are SSHAT and FNYEAQ (reference sequence). CDR3 length: 14 amino acids. The CDR3 is CASSAWGLQETQYF. Written as DNA, the CDR3 is TGTGCTAGCAGTGCCTGGGGACTCCAAGAGACCCAGTACTTC.

V and J are TRBV15 and TRBJ2-3, with 9 bases lining up with TRBD2. V shed 5 bases and J 4 bases; nucleotides not matched to a gene: 10. The CDR3 has 16 amino acids. Germline CDR1 LNHNV, CDR2 YYDKDF (reference sequence). The CDR3 loop is CATSGQREALADTQYF. The CDR3 region has the DNA TGTGCCACCAGCGGGCAGCGGGAGGCCCTAGCAGATACGCAGTATTTT. The variable domain in full, completed from reference TRBV15 and TRBJ2-3, reads DAMVIQNPRYQVTQFGKPVTLSCSQTLNHNVMYWYQQKSSQAPKLLFHYYDKDFNNEADTPDNFQSRRPNTSFCFLDIRSPGLGDTAMYLCATSGQREALADTQYFGPGTRLTVL.

The V and J genes are TRBV6-5 and TRBJ2-5; 9 bases are a match to TRBD2. The germline V gene encodes CDR1 MNHEY and CDR2 SVGAGI. The CDR3 loop spans 15 amino acids. V lost 6 bases, J lost 7 bases, and 12 bases stayed unmatched. The CDR3: CASSMARGGHRTQYF. The CDR3 region has the DNA TGTGCCAGCAGCATGGCGCGGGGGGGCCATAGGACCCAGTACTTC.

This chain joins TRBV19 and TRBJ1-1, with 9 bases identical to TRBD1. The CDR3 runs 13 residues. Germline-derived CDR1 and CDR2 are LNHDA and SQIVND (reference sequence). V shed 6 bases and J 4 bases; nucleotides not matched to a gene: 3. CDR3 DNA: TGTGCCAGTAGCACGGACAGGGGCACTGAAGCTTTCTTT. Protein sequence: CASSTDRGTEAFF.

V and J are TRBV9 and TRBJ2-1, with 10 bases that match TRBD2. This CDR3 has 16 residues. The germline V gene has CDR1 SGDLS and CDR2 YYNGEE. V lost 4 bases, J lost 6 bases, and 10 bases stayed unmatched. CDR3 bases: TGTGCCAGCAGCCCCCGGACTAGCGGAGTGACCAATGAGCAGTTCTTC. Its translation is CASSPRTSGVTNEQFF.